A single sample is the source of the 29 T cell receptor beta chains below, sequenced in a study of CD8 T cells in ankylosing spondylitis. TCRdb reanalysed the 5' RACE reads using MiXCR and keeps one entry per CDR3 protein. The table records approximately 90,000 distinct CDR3 sequences, about 8.3% of them present only once. The sample comprised blood, either unsorted or a sorted T cell fraction (not recorded which). Receptors were obtained from a male donor with ankylosing spondylitis or in good health (not recorded which).

This clonotype was seen many times. This rearrangement joins TRBV27 to TRBJ2-3; 12 bases line up with TRBD2. CDR1 is MNHEY and CDR2 is SMNVEV in the germline V gene (reference sequence). With 4 bases clipped from V and 4 bases from J, the junction kept 9 bases outside the gene matches. This CDR3 is 17 amino acids long. The CDR3 reads CASSSPQTSGGPDTQYF. The CDR3 region has the DNA TGTGCCAGCAGTTCACCCCAGACTAGCGGGGGTCCAGATACGCAGTATTTT.

Ten or more counts support this clonotype. The chain links TRBV7-8 to TRBJ2-2; D remains unclear. The CDR3 has 14 residues. The V end lost 4 bases, the J end lost 1 base, and 7 bases lay between the germline ends. CDR1 is SGHVS, CDR2 FQNEAQ, per germline. The CDR3 sequence is CASSSNLNTGELFF. The CDR3 region has the DNA TGTGCCAGCAGCTCCAACTTGAACACCGGGGAGCTGTTTTTT.

The genes are TRBV7-9 and TRBJ1-2; perhaps TRBD1 as D (5 bases). The CDR3 is 16 residues long. Germline loops: CDR1 SEHNR, CDR2 FQNEAQ (reference sequence). The V end lost 4 bases, the J end lost 4 bases, and 19 bases lay between the germline ends. CDR3 DNA sequence: TGTGCCAGCAGCTCAAACCCGGGACGGACCTTCTATGGCTACACCTTC. Amino acids: CASSSNPGRTFYGYTF.

This clonotype was recorded at least ten times. V and J are TRBV7-9 and TRBJ1-6; D ambiguous. V shed 1 base and J shed 5 bases, with 9 bases lying between them. Germline CDR1 and CDR2: SEHNR and FQNEAQ (reference sequence). CDR3 length: 15 amino acids. This chain's CDR3 is CASSLVIGNNSPLHF. The DNA for the CDR3 is TGTGCCAGCAGCTTAGTAATAGGGAATAATTCACCCCTCCACTTT.

This clonotype showed up many times. The J gene is TRBJ1-6, the V gene TRBV4-3; no reliable D call. The CDR3 length is 14 residues. In germline, CDR1 is LGHNA, CDR2 YSLEER. V was clipped by 1 base and J by 7 bases, with 8 bases between them. CDR3 sequence (DNA): TGCGCCAGCAGCCAAGGGGCAGAGAATTCACCCCTCCACTTT. Translated: CASSQGAENSPLHF.

In this sample, this clonotype turned up many times. The chain combines TRBV7-2 with TRBJ1-4; D possibly corresponds to TRBD1 (6 bases). CDR3 length: 14 amino acids. Germline-derived CDR1 and CDR2 are SGHTA and FQGNSA. V dropped 5 bases and J dropped 8 bases, with 15 bases sitting between them. The CDR3 here is CASSGALGAEKLFF. The DNA of the CDR3 is TGTGCCAGCAGCGGAGCTCTGGGGGCCGAAAAACTGTTTTTT.

The rearrangement uses TRBV27 and TRBJ1-1, with D unresolved. V lost 6 bases, J lost 4 bases, and 12 bases lay in between. Germline CDR1 reads MNHEY; CDR2 reads SMNVEV (reference sequence). CDR3 size: 13 residues. The CDR3 DNA follows: TGTGCCAGCAGACCCGGGAGCCTCACTGAAGCTTTCTTT. This codes for CASRPGSLTEAFF.

This clonotype was recorded many times. The chain links TRBV7-6 to TRBJ1-2; no clear D gene. CDR1 and CDR2 from the germline V gene are SGHVS and FNYEAQ. This CDR3 is 13 amino acids long. V lost 5 bases to trimming and J lost 8 bases, with 15 bases between them. In DNA, the CDR3 is TGTGCCAGCAGCGATGACGGTGCCGGGGGCTACACCTTC. Translation: CASSDDGAGGYTF.

Details on this clonotype: A read error is possible here, since a much larger clone lies one base away. This chain uses TRBV18 with TRBJ2-5, with TRBD1 matching over 7 bases. Germline V gene data show CDR1 as KGHSH and CDR2 as LQKENI. This CDR3 is 15 amino acids long. CDR3 protein: CASSPGQRPQETQCF. CDR3 in DNA: TGTGCCAGCTCACCGGGACAGCGGCCTCAAGAGACCCAGTGCTTC.

This clonotype has at least ten counts. V usage is TRBV3-1 and J usage is TRBJ1-1, with D maybe TRBD1 (6 bases). V was cut by 3 bases and J by 2 bases, with 10 bases left in between. There are 14 residues in the CDR3. Germline CDR1 LGHDT, CDR2 YNNKEL (reference sequence). The CDR3 bases are TGTGCCAGCAGCCAGAGGACAGCTAACACTGAAGCTTTCTTT. This translates into CASSQRTANTEAFF.

This clonotype was seen many times. The chain employs TRBV20-1 and TRBJ2-7, with 9 bases matching TRBD1. The CDR3 is 12 amino acids. Germline assignment: CDR1 DFQATT and CDR2 SNEGSKA (reference sequence). The ends lost 7 bases at V and 7 bases at J; junction bases unmatched: 8. CDR3 sequence (DNA): TGCAGTGTGGACAGGGGTAGTTTAGAGCAGTACTTC. Protein sequence: CSVDRGSLEQYF.

This clonotype was observed at least ten times. The rearrangement joins TRBV9 to TRBJ1-1, with D possibly TRBD1 on 5 matching bases. The germline V gene has CDR1 SGDLS and CDR2 YYNGEE. Between the trimmed V and J ends, which lost 3 bases and 0 bases, there was a span of 24 bases. The CDR3 has 19 amino acids. The CDR3, as DNA: TGTGCCAGCAGCGGAATCCGACCGGGACCGTCTTTACTGAACACTGAAGCTTTCTTT. Translating it yields CASSGIRPGPSLLNTEAFF.

There are many counts of this clonotype. V usage is TRBV5-1 and J usage is TRBJ1-4; 9 nucleotides agree with TRBD1. CDR1 and CDR2 from the germline V gene are SGHRS and YFSETQ. The CDR3 sequence is 13 residues long. Trimming cost V 4 bases and J 7 bases; bases outside gene matches: 2. The CDR3 region has the DNA TGCGCCAGCAGCGCGGGACAGGGTGAAAAACTGTTTTTT. It codes for CASSAGQGEKLFF.

The sample holds many counts of this clonotype. This rearrangement joins TRBV4-3 to TRBJ1-2, with D maybe TRBD1 (5 bases). Germline CDR1 and CDR2: LGHNA and YSLEER. Trimming cost V 0 bases and J 4 bases, with 18 bases left between them. The CDR3 has 17 amino acids. The CDR3 here is CASSQDPGAELAYGYTF. CDR3 nucleotides: TGCGCCAGCAGCCAAGATCCCGGGGCAGAACTGGCCTATGGCTACACCTTC.

This clonotype has just a few counts. The V and J genes are TRBV7-3 and TRBJ2-5; TRBD1 might be the D (6 bases). The germline V gene encodes CDR1 SGHTA and CDR2 FQGTGA. The CDR3 is 14 residues long. Trimming cost V 5 bases and J 1 base, with 11 bases left between them. This CDR3 is CASSNTGSQETQYF. The CDR3 DNA reads as TGTGCCAGCAGCAACACAGGGTCCCAAGAGACCCAGTACTTC.

This clonotype was counted at least ten times. The chain uses TRBV13 and TRBJ2-7, with D unresolved. The CDR3 consists of 12 residues. The ends were cut back, 1 base at V and 4 bases at J, with 5 bases in the middle. Germline V gives CDR1 PRHDT, CDR2 FYEKMQ (reference sequence). In nucleotides, the CDR3 is TGTGCCAGCAGCTTAGAGAGATACGAGCAGTACTTC. Amino acids: CASSLERYEQYF.

The sample holds a few counts of this clonotype. The chain employs TRBV4-3 and TRBJ1-6; D is unclear. The V end lost 2 bases, the J end lost 7 bases, and 9 bases lay between the germline ends. The germline CDR1 and CDR2 sequences are LGHNA and YSLEER. The CDR3 contains 14 residues. CDR3 sequence (DNA): TGCGCCAGCAGCCAACGGGTAGTAAATTCACCCCTCCACTTT. Amino acid sequence: CASSQRVVNSPLHF.

In nucleotides, the CDR3 is TGCGCCAGCAGCTGGCTACACCGGGAGCAAGTAGATACGCAGTATTTT. It codes for CASSWLHREQVDTQYF. The chain recombines TRBV5-1 with TRBJ2-3, with D tentatively TRBD2 (6 bases). Trimming removed 3 bases from V and 5 bases from J, with 19 bases in between. Germline loops: CDR1 SGHRS, CDR2 YFSETQ. The length of the CDR3 is 16 residues.

Notes on this clonotype: This clone may be a read error of a much larger clone one base away. The chain joins TRBV15 to TRBJ1-4; D not resolved. Germline V gene sequence: CDR1 LNHNV, CDR2 YYDKDF (reference sequence). This CDR3 contains 14 residues. CDR3 coding DNA: TGTGCCACCAGAAGAGATCAGTTGGGAGAAAAACTGTTTTTT. It encodes CATRRDQLGEKLFF.

This clonotype showed up many times. The J gene is TRBJ1-2, the V gene TRBV5-4, with D hard to call. CDR1 and CDR2 (germline): SGHNT, YYREEE (reference sequence). V was clipped by 1 base and J by 3 bases, with 10 bases between them. CDR3 length: 14 residues. The CDR3 region is CASSLPDGYYGYTF. The CDR3 DNA is TGTGCCAGCAGCTTGCCCGACGGGTACTATGGCTACACCTTC.

The sample holds many counts of this clonotype. The chain couples TRBV27 to TRBJ1-5; 7 positions agree with TRBD1. CDR1 is MNHEY and CDR2 is SMNVEV in the germline V gene (reference sequence). V lost 6 bases, J lost 3 bases, and 2 bases stayed unmatched. CDR3 length: 13 amino acids. CDR3 sequence (DNA): TGTGCCAGCAGGCAGGGGGACAATCAGCCCCAGCATTTT. It encodes CASRQGDNQPQHF.

In this sample, this clonotype turned up many times. The rearrangement links TRBV5-1 to TRBJ2-3, with D tentatively TRBD1 (5 bases). With 3 bases removed from V and 0 bases from J, the gap between germline ends came to 11 bases. This CDR3 region has 15 residues. Germline V gene sequence: CDR1 SGHRS, CDR2 YFSETQ. Here the CDR3 reads CASSWKQGSTDTQYF. Written as DNA, the CDR3 is TGCGCCAGCAGCTGGAAGCAGGGAAGCACAGATACGCAGTATTTT.

Ten or more counts support this clonotype. The rearrangement links TRBV7-9 to TRBJ1-1; D perhaps matches TRBD1 (5 bases). CDR1 and CDR2 from the germline V gene are SEHNR and FQNEAQ (reference sequence). V was shortened by 1 base and J by 3 bases, with 18 bases between the two germline ends. The CDR3 runs to 17 residues. CDR3 protein: CASSLGVSREGDTEAFF. The CDR3 DNA reads as TGTGCCAGCAGCTTAGGCGTATCAAGGGAAGGGGACACTGAAGCTTTCTTT.

There are a few counts of this clonotype. The CDR3 nucleotides read TGCGCCAGCAGCCAAGATGGACGGAATCAGCCCCAGCATTTT. Its protein is CASSQDGRNQPQHF. The chain carries TRBV4-3 and TRBJ1-5; D call uncertain. V was shortened by 0 bases and J by 4 bases, with 7 bases between the two germline ends. The CDR3 has 14 amino acids. Per germline, CDR1 LGHNA and CDR2 YSLEER.

This clonotype showed up many times. The rearrangement joins TRBV6-5 to TRBJ2-1; 11 bases align to TRBD2. Unmatched junction bases numbered 7, after V lost 4 bases and J lost 2 bases. The CDR3 has 17 amino acids. In germline, CDR1 is MNHEY, CDR2 SVGAGI. CDR3: CASSSPVGLAAYNEQFF. Here the CDR3 DNA reads TGTGCCAGCAGTTCACCCGTGGGACTAGCGGCCTACAATGAGCAGTTCTTC.

In its sample, this clonotype was seen many times. The J gene is TRBJ2-4, the V gene TRBV12-3 or TRBV12-4; no clear D. The germline V and J ends were trimmed by 10 bases and 0 bases, with 10 bases remaining between them. The CDR3 consists of 13 residues. The CDR3: CATGSQAKNIQYF. In nucleotides, the CDR3 is TGTGCCACCGGATCTCAAGCCAAAAACATTCAGTACTTC.

This clonotype came up many times. This chain uses TRBV6-5 with TRBJ2-1; 10 bases line up with TRBD2. Germline values: CDR1 MNHEY, CDR2 SVGAGI. J gave up 3 bases and V 5 bases, and 1 base lay outside the gene matches. This CDR3 region has 14 residues. This CDR3 is CASSTSGIYNEQFF. CDR3 DNA sequence: TGTGCCAGCAGTACTAGCGGGATCTACAATGAGCAGTTCTTC.

This clonotype was observed at least ten times. The chain joins TRBV21-1 to TRBJ1-1. TRBV21-1 is described as a pseudogene. This CDR3 region has 13 residues. The CDR3 sequence: CASSPEENTEAFF. CDR3 sequence (DNA): TGTGCCAGCAGCCCGGAAGAGAACACTGAAGCTTTCTTT.

This clonotype was found many times. The chain links TRBV9 to TRBJ1-2; tentative D call: TRBD1 (6 bases). The V gene's germline CDR1 is SGDLS and CDR2 YYNGEE. The length of the CDR3 is 12 residues. V was cut by 0 bases and J by 8 bases, with 8 bases left in between. The chain's CDR3 is CASSVAGEGYTF. In nucleotides, the CDR3 is TGTGCCAGCAGCGTAGCAGGGGAGGGCTACACCTTC.